This entry concerns a single T cell receptor (beta chain). TCRdb keeps only in-frame clones here, not all; method: immunoSEQ multiplex PCR. The sample holds 300,000 or so clones, roughly nine tenths seen once. From germline, CDR1 is GTSNPN and CDR2 SVGIG (reference sequence). V lost 5 bases and J lost 2; bases outside the gene matches: 9. This CDR3 is 14 amino acids long. The data belong to a study of blood T cell repertoires in COVID-19. This sequence originates from a woman between 25 and 40 years old who had recovered from COVID-19. The rearrangement joins TRBV30 to TRBJ2-7, with 7 bases lining up with TRBD1. The specimen sequenced was PBMCs or T cells enriched from blood (not recorded which). DNA for the CDR3: TGTGCCTGGGAACTAAGGGGGCGCCCCTACGAGCAGTACTTC. It encodes CAWELRGRPYEQYF.